Below are 21 T cell receptor beta chains sequenced from a single sample in a study of memory CD4+ T cells and cytomegalovirus serostatus. Sequencing was performed with immunoSEQ multiplex PCR; in TCRdb, only in-frame clones are kept and a portion is missing. The sample yields about 54,000 clones, roughly 77% seen once. Single viable CD3+CD4+CD8-CD45RO+ cells were sorted as the memory CD4+ T cells. Input material: memory CD4+ T cells from blood. All receptors derive from an adult in good health and CMV-seropositive.

This sequence joins TRBV20-1 and TRBJ2-1; D perhaps matches TRBD1 (5 bases). Trimming shortened V by 6 bases and J by 7 bases, and 7 bases separated the two germline ends. The CDR3 consists of 10 residues. Germline V gives CDR1 DFQATT, CDR2 SNEGSKA (reference sequence). CDR3 in amino acids: CSAGVNEQFF. The CDR3, as DNA: TGCAGTGCAGGGGTGAATGAGCAGTTCTTC.

This clone showed up just once. The J gene is TRBJ2-5, the V gene TRBV5-6; D tentatively reads TRBD1 or TRBD2 (5 bases each). Looked up from germline, CDR1 is SGHDT and CDR2 is YYEEEE. Trimming took off 3 bases at V and 2 bases at J, with 17 bases between the two ends. The CDR3 is 16 amino acids. The DNA of the CDR3 is TGTGCCAGCAGCTCAGGCCCAGTGGGACGACAAGAGACCCAGTACTTC. Amino acid sequence: CASSSGPVGRQETQYF.

V is TRBV28 and J is TRBJ2-7; D is possibly TRBD2 (5 bases). The CDR3 runs to 12 residues. The germline CDR1 and CDR2 sequences are MDHEN and SYDVKM. Trimming took 3 bases from V and 4 from J, leaving 7 bases between them. The CDR3 is CASSFGEYEQYF. The CDR3 DNA sequence: TGTGCCAGCAGTTTTGGGGAGTACGAGCAGTACTTC. The full variable domain, its missing parts supplied by reference TRBV28 and TRBJ2-7, is DVKVTQSSRYLVKRTGEKVFLECVQDMDHENMFWYRQDPGLGLRLIYFSYDVKMKEKGDIPEGYSVSREKKERFSLILESASTNQTSMYLCASSFGEYEQYFGPGTRLTVT.

The rearrangement links TRBV19 to TRBJ1-5; D is ambiguous. This CDR3 contains 13 residues. V lost 3 bases and J lost 5, with 8 bases in between. The V gene's germline CDR1 is LNHDA and CDR2 SQIVND (reference sequence). The CDR3 reads CASSIQDYQPQHF. The CDR3 region has the DNA TGTGCCAGTAGTATTCAGGACTATCAGCCCCAGCATTTT. Looking up the rest from reference TRBV19 and TRBJ1-5 gives the full variable domain: DGGITQSPKYLFRKEGQNVTLSCEQNLNHDAMYWYRQDPGQGLRLIYYSQIVNDFQKGDIAEGYSVSREKKESFPLTVTSAQKNPTAFYLCASSIQDYQPQHFGDGTRLSIL.

The chain employs TRBV5-4 and TRBJ2-3; D remains unclear. Germline V CDR1 and CDR2: SGHNT, YYREEE (reference sequence). With 0 bases removed from V and 3 bases from J, the gap between germline ends came to 8 bases. The CDR3 is made up of 14 amino acids. The CDR3 nucleotides read TGTGCCAGCAGCTTGGGTGCGGAGACAGATACGCAGTATTTT. Its protein is CASSLGAETDTQYF.

As concerns this clone: A read error may produce the germline difference seen at one junction end. CDR3: CAGSQEIQRNTEAFF. In nucleotides, the CDR3 is TGCGCCGGCAGCCAAGAGATACAGCGGAACACTGAAGCTTTCTTT. The chain employs TRBV4-3 and TRBJ1-1; D is unclear. This CDR3 comprises 15 residues. CDR1 and CDR2 from the germline V gene are LGHNA and YSLEER.

The chain is built from TRBV5-4 and TRBJ1-2; D call uncertain. This CDR3 comprises 14 residues. V lost 4 bases and J lost 2, with 12 bases in between. From germline, CDR1 is SGHNT and CDR2 YYREEE (reference sequence). The DNA of the CDR3 is TGTGCCAGCAGCGCCAAGGACGGGAACTATGGCTACACCTTC. Its protein is CASSAKDGNYGYTF.

This chain joins TRBV18 and TRBJ2-2, with D perhaps matching TRBD1 or TRBD2 (5 bases each). Germline V CDR1 and CDR2: KGHSH, LQKENI. Deletions cut 4 bases from V and 6 bases from J, with 15 bases between. CDR3 size: 15 residues. DNA of the CDR3: TGTGCCAGCTCACAAGAACAGACAGCGGCCGGGGAGCTGTTTTTT. Its translation is CASSQEQTAAGELFF.

The chain links TRBV7-9 to TRBJ2-4; 7 bases map to TRBD1. Germline trimming cut 5 bases from V and 6 bases from J; bases unmatched to any gene: 4. The CDR3 totals 13 residues. CDR1 is SEHNR and CDR2 is FQNEAQ in the germline V gene (reference sequence). CDR3 DNA: TGTGCCAGCAGCCCTGGGACAGCAAACATTCAGTACTTC. Amino acid sequence: CASSPGTANIQYF. The complete variable domain, with remaining parts taken from reference TRBV7-9 and TRBJ2-4, reads DTGVSQNPRHKITKRGQNVTFRCDPISEHNRLYWYRQTLGQGPEFLTYFQNEAQLEKSRLLSDRFSAERPKGSFSTLEIQRTEQGDSAMYLCASSPGTANIQYFGAGTRLSVL.

The chain joins TRBV10-2 to TRBJ1-2; 8 bases fit TRBD1. Trimming took 7 bases from V and 4 from J; bases not matched to a gene: 17. CDR1 WSHSY and CDR2 SAAADI come from the germline V gene. The CDR3 sequence is 17 residues long. CDR3 coding DNA: TGCGCCAGCACCGAAACTCCGGGGACAGGCGGGATCTATGGCTACACCTTC. Amino acid sequence: CASTETPGTGGIYGYTF.

The chain recombines TRBV7-3 with TRBJ2-3; maybe TRBD2 (5 bases). CDR3 size: 14 residues. CDR1 and CDR2 from the germline V gene are SGHTA and FQGTGA. V lost 8 bases to trimming and J lost 3 bases, with 15 bases between them. CDR3 bases: TGTGCCAGCGGTCCTAGCCGCTCGACAGATACGCAGTATTTT. Amino acid sequence: CASGPSRSTDTQYF. Together with reference TRBV7-3 and TRBJ2-3, the CDR3 gives the full variable domain: GAGVSQTPSNKVTEKGKYVELRCDPISGHTALYWYRQSLGQGPEFLIYFQGTGAADDSGLPNDRFFAVRPEGSVSTLKIQRTERGDSAVYLCASGPSRSTDTQYFGPGTRLTVL.

The chain links TRBV4-2 to TRBJ2-3, with TRBD2 matching over 7 bases. Losses at the gene ends were 4 bases for V and 4 bases for J; bases not matched to a gene: 11. Germline CDR1 and CDR2: LGHNA and YNFKEQ. This CDR3 spans 16 amino acids. CDR3 DNA: TGTGCCAGCAGCCCAGAGGGCCCGGGAGGCTCAGATACGCAGTATTTT. Protein sequence: CASSPEGPGGSDTQYF.

This sequence joins TRBV19 and TRBJ1-2; D is unclear. The germline gives CDR1 LNHDA, CDR2 SQIVND (reference sequence). The CDR3 is 17 residues long. Trimming pared 6 bases from V and 2 bases from J, leaving 22 bases between. This CDR3 is CASSPRRQEGSNYGYTF. The CDR3 DNA follows: TGTGCCAGTAGCCCCCGGCGGCAGGAAGGTAGCAACTATGGCTACACCTTC. The variable domain in full, completed from reference TRBV19 and TRBJ1-2, reads DGGITQSPKYLFRKEGQNVTLSCEQNLNHDAMYWYRQDPGQGLRLIYYSQIVNDFQKGDIAEGYSVSREKKESFPLTVTSAQKNPTAFYLCASSPRRQEGSNYGYTFGSGTRLTVV.

The chain is built from TRBV5-8 and TRBJ2-5, with 12 bases matching TRBD2. The CDR3 is 18 amino acids. Germline CDR1 and CDR2: SGHTS and YDEGEE. Trimming took 4 bases from V and 0 from J; bases not matched to a gene: 10. The DNA of the CDR3 is TGTGCCAGCAGCCTAGGACTAGCGGGGAACTCGTACCAAGAGACCCAGTACTTC. Protein: CASSLGLAGNSYQETQYF.

The CDR3 bases are TGCGCCAGCAGCTTGTCTGCAGGGAACACTGAAGCTTTCTTT. Residues: CASSLSAGNTEAFF. The gene calls are TRBV5-1 and TRBJ1-1; no clear D. The CDR3 consists of 14 residues. V lost 1 base and J 1 base, leaving 8 bases between the germline ends. Germline V gene data show CDR1 as SGHRS and CDR2 as YFSETQ.

CDR3 sequence: CASSQETSGSGADTQYF. Here the CDR3 DNA reads TGCGCCAGCAGCCAAGAGACGAGCGGGAGCGGGGCAGATACGCAGTATTTT. This chain joins TRBV4-3 and TRBJ2-3; 8 positions match TRBD2. The CDR3 is made up of 17 amino acids. The germline gives CDR1 LGHNA, CDR2 YSLEER. Trimming removed 0 bases from V and 4 bases from J; junction bases left unmatched: 9.

This chain joins TRBV6-5 and TRBJ2-7; TRBD2 is a possible D gene (6 bases). CDR3 size: 13 residues. Trimming shortened V by 6 bases and J by 6 bases, and 15 bases separated the two germline ends. Germline values: CDR1 MNHEY, CDR2 SVGAGI. CDR3 sequence reads: CASRPGLPSEQYF. CDR3 DNA sequence: TGTGCCAGCAGGCCGGGACTGCCGAGCGAGCAGTACTTC.

The V call is TRBV5-8, the J call TRBJ2-7; 16 bases align to TRBD2. V shed 1 base, J shed 2 bases, and the junction held 9 bases outside the gene matches. CDR3 size: 19 residues. In germline, CDR1 is SGHTS, CDR2 YDEGEE. This chain's CDR3 is CASSLRSPGLAGGTYEQYF. The CDR3 DNA reads as TGTGCCAGCAGCTTGAGAAGTCCGGGACTAGCGGGGGGGACCTACGAGCAGTACTTC.

The V call is TRBV11-3, the J call TRBJ2-2; 9 bases agree with TRBD2. The CDR3 is 15 amino acids. Germline V gives CDR1 SGHNT, CDR2 YENEEA. With V trimmed by 7 bases and J by 7 bases, 10 bases remained unmatched. The CDR3 is CASKGPAGGHGELFF. In DNA form, the CDR3 reads TGTGCCAGCAAAGGACCGGCGGGAGGGCACGGGGAGCTGTTTTTT.

V usage is TRBV7-2 and J usage is TRBJ1-2, with D unresolved. The CDR3 loop spans 13 amino acids. Germline CDR1 reads SGHTA; CDR2 reads FQGNSA. Trimming stripped 5 bases from V and 8 bases from J, with 15 bases between. CDR3 protein: CASSPPGNEGYTF. CDR3 sequence (DNA): TGTGCCAGCAGCCCCCCCGGGAATGAAGGCTACACCTTC.

This clone was seen only once. This chain joins TRBV11-2 and TRBJ1-3, with unresolved D. This CDR3 is built from 16 residues. CDR1 and CDR2 from the germline V gene are SGHAT and FQNNGV. Trimming took 1 base from V and 0 from J, leaving 10 bases between them. CDR3 bases: TGTGCCAGCAGCTTAGGGGTTGGACCCTCTGGAAACACCATATATTTT. It is translated as CASSLGVGPSGNTIYF.